Each of the 12 T cell receptor beta chains below was sequenced from the same sample in a study of spatial heterogeneity in lung cancer (dated by TCRdb to between 2018 and 2021). Paper-wide results and their limitations: The tumor nonsynonymous mutation count correlated with the number of expanded intratumoral alpha and beta TCRs.

The sample's time point label, decoded: sample taken at primary tumor resection. These receptors have no known antigen. Libraries were constructed by 5' RACE. These reads were obtained on a NextSeq 500. TCRdb trimmed the raw reads at Q25, called clones with MiXCR and kept productive beta chains. A single entry per CDR3 protein holds the most common genes and DNA from its merged rows. The sample yields over 5,500 distinct CDR3 sequences; less than 3.5% were counted once. About 20% of the sample is taken by the ten largest. The input for sequencing was lung tumor tissue, taken at surgery. Source of these receptors: a male donor with early-stage non-small cell lung cancer.

The J gene is TRBJ2-1, the V gene TRBV20-1; 8 bases are a match to TRBD2. This CDR3 is built from 16 residues. Germline-derived CDR1 and CDR2 are DFQATT and SNEGSKA (reference sequence). V lost 6 bases and J lost 3; bases outside the gene matches: 13. DNA of the CDR3: TGCAGTGCCGCGGGCCGGGGGGGAACTCTCTACAATGAGCAGTTCTTC. This sequence encodes CSAAGRGGTLYNEQFF.

This clonotype was counted ten times or more. This rearrangement joins TRBV5-1 to TRBJ1-2, with D possibly matching TRBD1 (6 bases). Germline CDR1 is SGHRS and CDR2 is YFSETQ. Trimming took off 1 base at V and 4 bases at J, with 17 bases between the two ends. The length of the CDR3 is 16 residues. The CDR3 DNA is TGCGCCAGCAGCTTGATTTACAGGGCGGCGGGCTATGGCTACACCTTC. It translates to CASSLIYRAAGYGYTF.

In its sample, this clonotype is medium-sized. The V call is TRBV6-5, the J call TRBJ1-2; TRBD1 matches 7 bases. Germline CDR1 is MNHEY and CDR2 is SVGAGI. CDR3 length: 14 amino acids. V trimming: 4 bases; J trimming: 8 bases; junction bases outside the gene matches: 10. CDR3 sequence: CASSFLFDREGYTF. The DNA of the CDR3 is TGTGCCAGCAGTTTTCTCTTTGACAGGGAAGGCTACACCTTC.

This clonotype has at least ten counts. The rearrangement links TRBV5-6 to TRBJ2-7; 7 nucleotides agree with TRBD1. The germline CDR1 and CDR2 sequences are SGHDT and YYEEEE. The CDR3 contains 13 residues. The ends lost 2 bases at V and 2 bases at J; junction bases unmatched: 1. CDR3 in amino acids: CASSLDRAYEQYF. CDR3 sequence (DNA): TGTGCCAGCAGCTTAGACAGGGCCTACGAGCAGTACTTC.

The chain combines TRBV15 with TRBJ2-7; possible D gene TRBD1, 6 bases. CDR3 length: 16 amino acids. Between the trimmed V and J ends, which lost 1 base and 1 base, there was a span of 14 bases. Germline CDR1 and CDR2: LNHNV and YYDKDF (reference sequence). The CDR3 DNA sequence: TGTGCCACCAGCAGAGTCTCGGGACACGGATCCTACGAGCAGTACTTC. It is translated as CATSRVSGHGSYEQYF.

This clonotype appeared many times. This chain links TRBV10-3 with TRBJ1-5; D uncertain. This CDR3 is 13 amino acids long. Trimming pared 0 bases from V and 16 bases from J, leaving 16 bases between. CDR1 and CDR2 from the germline V gene are ENHRY and SYGVKD. The CDR3 nucleotides read TGTGCCATCAGTGAGTCGATATCGAGCGGTTCACATTTT. Translation: CAISESISSGSHF.

This clonotype is labeled medium-sized. The chain carries TRBV13 and TRBJ2-1; 15 positions agree with TRBD2. Looked up from germline, CDR1 is PRHDT and CDR2 is FYEKMQ (reference sequence). Losses at the gene ends were 4 bases for V and 5 bases for J; bases not matched to a gene: 6. The CDR3 is made up of 17 amino acids. The CDR3 DNA is TGTGCCAGCAGCTCGCGGACTAGCGGGAGGGCGAACAATGAGCAGTTCTTC. This codes for CASSSRTSGRANNEQFF.

Relative to its sample, this clonotype is medium-sized. The V and J genes are TRBV2 and TRBJ1-4, with no clear D. The germline V gene encodes CDR1 SNHLY and CDR2 FYNNEI. Trimming stripped 8 bases from V and 2 bases from J, with 9 bases between. This CDR3 is built from 13 residues. The CDR3 loop is CASQKGTNEKLFF. The CDR3 DNA reads as TGTGCCAGCCAGAAGGGTACTAATGAAAAACTGTTTTTT.

This clonotype was counted at least ten times. The CDR3 coding sequence is TGTGCCAGCAGCTTCGTTATGGGCCCTCTGGACGGTGAAGCTTTCTTT. It codes for CASSFVMGPLDGEAFF. The J gene is TRBJ1-1, the V gene TRBV9; D gene unclear. Trimming took 4 bases from V and 7 from J, leaving 23 bases between them. Looked up from germline, CDR1 is SGDLS and CDR2 is YYNGEE. The CDR3 contains 16 residues.

This clonotype is classed as medium-sized. This chain uses TRBV9 with TRBJ1-6; D call uncertain. Germline CDR1 is SGDLS and CDR2 is YYNGEE. Deletions cut 3 bases from V and 5 bases from J, with 6 bases between. The CDR3 sequence is 13 residues long. CDR3: CASSATDNSPLHF. The CDR3 coding sequence is TGTGCCAGCAGCGCCACGGATAATTCACCCCTCCACTTT.

By share, this clonotype ranks as medium-sized. The V call is TRBV20-1, the J call TRBJ2-5; 11 bases match TRBD2. Germline trimming cut 4 bases from V and 2 bases from J; bases unmatched to any gene: 6. The CDR3 has 15 residues. Germline-derived CDR1 and CDR2 are DFQATT and SNEGSKA (reference sequence). CDR3 region: CSAKTSGRKQETQYF. CDR3 nucleotide sequence: TGCAGTGCTAAAACTAGCGGGAGAAAACAAGAGACCCAGTACTTC.

This clonotype is termed medium-sized (0.01 to 0.1%). This sequence joins TRBV11-2 and TRBJ2-3, with TRBD1 identical over 7 bases. The junction had 1 base not matched to a gene; V was cut back by 2 bases and J by 2 bases. This CDR3 contains 14 residues. CDR1 is SGHAT and CDR2 is FQNNGV in the germline V gene. CDR3 amino acids: CASSLTGDTDTQYF. DNA for the CDR3: TGTGCCAGCAGCTTAACAGGGGACACAGATACGCAGTATTTT.